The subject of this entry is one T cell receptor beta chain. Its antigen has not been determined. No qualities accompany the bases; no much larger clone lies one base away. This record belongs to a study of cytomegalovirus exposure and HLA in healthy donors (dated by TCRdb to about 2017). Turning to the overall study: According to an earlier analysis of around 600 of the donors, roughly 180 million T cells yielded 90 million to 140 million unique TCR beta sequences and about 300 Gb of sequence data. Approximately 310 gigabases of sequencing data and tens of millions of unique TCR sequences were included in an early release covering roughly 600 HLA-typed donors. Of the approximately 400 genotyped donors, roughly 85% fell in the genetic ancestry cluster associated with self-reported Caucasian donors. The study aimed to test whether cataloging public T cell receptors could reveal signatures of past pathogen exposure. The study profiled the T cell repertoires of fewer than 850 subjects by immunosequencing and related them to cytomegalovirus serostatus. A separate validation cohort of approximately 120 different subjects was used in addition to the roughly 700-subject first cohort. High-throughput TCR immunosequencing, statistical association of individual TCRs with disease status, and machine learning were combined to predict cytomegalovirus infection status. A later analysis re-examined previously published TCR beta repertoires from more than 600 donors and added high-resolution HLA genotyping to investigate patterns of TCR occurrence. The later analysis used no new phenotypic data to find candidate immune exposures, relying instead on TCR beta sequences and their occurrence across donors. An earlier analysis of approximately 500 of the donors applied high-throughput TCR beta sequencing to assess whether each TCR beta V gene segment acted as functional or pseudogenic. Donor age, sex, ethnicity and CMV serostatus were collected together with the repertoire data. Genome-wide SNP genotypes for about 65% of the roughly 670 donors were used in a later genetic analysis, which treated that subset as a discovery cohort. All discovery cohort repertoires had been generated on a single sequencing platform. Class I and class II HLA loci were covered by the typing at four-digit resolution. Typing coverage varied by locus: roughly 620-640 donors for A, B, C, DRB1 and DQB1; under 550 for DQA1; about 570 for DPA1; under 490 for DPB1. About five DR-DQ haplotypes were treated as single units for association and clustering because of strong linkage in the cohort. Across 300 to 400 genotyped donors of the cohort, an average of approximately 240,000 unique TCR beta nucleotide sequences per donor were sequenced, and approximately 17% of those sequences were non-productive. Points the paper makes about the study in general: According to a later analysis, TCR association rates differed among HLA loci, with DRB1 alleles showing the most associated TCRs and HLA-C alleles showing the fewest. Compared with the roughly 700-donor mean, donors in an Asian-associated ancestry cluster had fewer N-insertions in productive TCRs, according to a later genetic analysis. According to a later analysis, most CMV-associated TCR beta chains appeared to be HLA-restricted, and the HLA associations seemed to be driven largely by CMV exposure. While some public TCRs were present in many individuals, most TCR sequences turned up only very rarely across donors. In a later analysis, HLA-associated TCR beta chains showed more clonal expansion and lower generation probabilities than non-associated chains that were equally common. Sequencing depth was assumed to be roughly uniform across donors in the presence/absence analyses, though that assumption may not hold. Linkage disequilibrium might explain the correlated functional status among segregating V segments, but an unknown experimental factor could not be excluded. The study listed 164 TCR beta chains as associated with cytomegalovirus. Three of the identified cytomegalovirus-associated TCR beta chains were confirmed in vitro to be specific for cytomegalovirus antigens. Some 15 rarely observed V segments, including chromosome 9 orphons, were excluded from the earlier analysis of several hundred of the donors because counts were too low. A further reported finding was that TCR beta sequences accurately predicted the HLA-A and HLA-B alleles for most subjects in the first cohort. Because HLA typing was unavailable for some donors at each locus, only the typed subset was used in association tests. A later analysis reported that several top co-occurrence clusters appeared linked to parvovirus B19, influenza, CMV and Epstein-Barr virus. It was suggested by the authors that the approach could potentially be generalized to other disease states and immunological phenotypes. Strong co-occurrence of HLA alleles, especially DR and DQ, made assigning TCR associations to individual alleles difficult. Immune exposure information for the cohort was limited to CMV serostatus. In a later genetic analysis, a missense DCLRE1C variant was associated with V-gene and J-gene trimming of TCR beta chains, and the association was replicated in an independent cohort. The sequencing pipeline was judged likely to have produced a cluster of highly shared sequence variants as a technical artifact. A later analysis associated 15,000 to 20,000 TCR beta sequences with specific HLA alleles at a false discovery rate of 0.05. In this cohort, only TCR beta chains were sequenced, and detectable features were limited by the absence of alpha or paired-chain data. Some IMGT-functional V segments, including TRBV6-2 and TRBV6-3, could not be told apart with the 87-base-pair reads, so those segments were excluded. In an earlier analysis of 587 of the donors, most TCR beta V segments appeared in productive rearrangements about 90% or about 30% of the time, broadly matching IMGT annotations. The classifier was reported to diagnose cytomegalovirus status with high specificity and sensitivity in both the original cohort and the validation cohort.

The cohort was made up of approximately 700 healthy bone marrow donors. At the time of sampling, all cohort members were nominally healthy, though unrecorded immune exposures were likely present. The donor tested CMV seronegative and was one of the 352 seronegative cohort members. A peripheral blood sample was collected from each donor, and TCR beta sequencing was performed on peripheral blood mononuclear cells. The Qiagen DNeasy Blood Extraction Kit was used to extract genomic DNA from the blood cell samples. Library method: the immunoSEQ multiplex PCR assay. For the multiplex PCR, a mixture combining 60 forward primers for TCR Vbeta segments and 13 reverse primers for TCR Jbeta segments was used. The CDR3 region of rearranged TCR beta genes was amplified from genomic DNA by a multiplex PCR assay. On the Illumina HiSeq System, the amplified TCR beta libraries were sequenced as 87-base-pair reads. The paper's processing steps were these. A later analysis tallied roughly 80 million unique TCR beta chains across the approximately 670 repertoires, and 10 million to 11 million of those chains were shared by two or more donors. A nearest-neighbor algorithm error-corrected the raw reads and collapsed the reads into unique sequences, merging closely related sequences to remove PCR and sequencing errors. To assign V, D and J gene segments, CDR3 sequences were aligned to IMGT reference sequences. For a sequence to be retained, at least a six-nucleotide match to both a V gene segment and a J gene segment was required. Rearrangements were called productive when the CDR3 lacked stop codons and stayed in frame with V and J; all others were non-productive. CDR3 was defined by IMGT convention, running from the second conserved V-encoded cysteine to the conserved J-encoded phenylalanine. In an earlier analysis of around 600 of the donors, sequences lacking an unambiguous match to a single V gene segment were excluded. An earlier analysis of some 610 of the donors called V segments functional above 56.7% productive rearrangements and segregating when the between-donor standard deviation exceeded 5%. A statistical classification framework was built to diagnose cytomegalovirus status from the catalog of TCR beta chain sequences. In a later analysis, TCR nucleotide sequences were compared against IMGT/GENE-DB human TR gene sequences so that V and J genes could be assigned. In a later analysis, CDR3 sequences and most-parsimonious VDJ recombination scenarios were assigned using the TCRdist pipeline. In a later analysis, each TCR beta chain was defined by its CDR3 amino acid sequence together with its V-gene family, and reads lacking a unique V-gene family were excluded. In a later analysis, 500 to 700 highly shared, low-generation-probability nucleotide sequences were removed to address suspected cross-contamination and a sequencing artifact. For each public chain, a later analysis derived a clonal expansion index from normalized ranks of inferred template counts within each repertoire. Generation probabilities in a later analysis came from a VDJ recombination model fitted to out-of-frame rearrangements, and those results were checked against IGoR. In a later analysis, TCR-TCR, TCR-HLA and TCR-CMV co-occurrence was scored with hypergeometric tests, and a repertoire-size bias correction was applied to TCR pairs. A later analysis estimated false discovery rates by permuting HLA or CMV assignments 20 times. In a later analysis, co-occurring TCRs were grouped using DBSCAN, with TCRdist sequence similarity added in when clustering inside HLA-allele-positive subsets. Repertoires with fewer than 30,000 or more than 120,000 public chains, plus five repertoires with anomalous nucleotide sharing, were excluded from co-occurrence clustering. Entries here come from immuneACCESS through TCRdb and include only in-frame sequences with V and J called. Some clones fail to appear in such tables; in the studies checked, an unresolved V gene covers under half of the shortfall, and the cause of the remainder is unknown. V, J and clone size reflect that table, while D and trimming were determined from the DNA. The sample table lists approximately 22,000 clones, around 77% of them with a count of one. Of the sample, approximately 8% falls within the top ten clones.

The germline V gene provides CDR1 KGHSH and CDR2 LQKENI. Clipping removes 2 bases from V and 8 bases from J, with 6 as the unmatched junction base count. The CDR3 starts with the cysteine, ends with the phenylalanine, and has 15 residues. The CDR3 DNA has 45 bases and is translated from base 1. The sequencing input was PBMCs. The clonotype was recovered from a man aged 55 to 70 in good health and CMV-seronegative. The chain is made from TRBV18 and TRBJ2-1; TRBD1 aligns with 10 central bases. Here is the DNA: TGTGCCAGCTCACCAGGGGACAGGGGCGCTCATGAGCAGTTCTTC. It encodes CASSPGDRGAHEQFF.